This TCR beta chain is drawn from a study of shared clonotypes between healthy human individuals. Study-wide points: Naive subsets, compared against memory subsets, generally had larger estimated richness values.

Details on this clone: Its target is unknown.

Method: immunoSEQ multiplex PCR; TCRdb's copy keeps in-frame clones and lacks some. Of millions of clones listed, roughly 94% were seen once; the top ten hold 0.13%. This TCR derives from a man in his late teens or twenties in good health. The sequencing sample was made of naive CD4+ T cells sorted from blood. Subset given: CD45RA+ positively selected.

Here the CDR3 reads CAISLETDYGYTF. The CDR3 DNA reads TGTGCCATCAGTCTCGAGACAGACTATGGCTACACCTTC. The chain links TRBV10-3 to TRBJ1-2; the D gene is possibly TRBD1 (5 bases). The CDR3 loop spans 13 amino acids. From germline, CDR1 is ENHRY and CDR2 SYGVKD. The V and J ends lost 5 bases and 3 bases respectively, with 10 bases between them.